One sample yielded the 3 T cell receptor beta chains listed below, sequenced in a study of vaccination and CD4 T cells after COVID-19. No antigen is known for these receptors. Treatment in this sample: roughly 10-day PBMC culture with coronavirus spike peptide pools or control peptides (ViraFEST assay). Cultured CD4+ T cells had their DNA profiled by the Oncomine TCR Beta short-read assay. Using its own MiXCR run on the PCR reads, TCRdb lists one record per CDR3 protein. The sample carries 15,000 to 20,000 distinct CDR3 sequences, 50% recorded once. Material: CD4+ T cells from blood, cultured in vitro. The source is a human donor who had recovered from COVID-19.

The rearrangement joins TRBV20-1 to TRBJ1-1, with TRBD1 matching over 12 bases. Germline values: CDR1 DFQATT, CDR2 SNEGSKA (reference sequence). There are 16 residues in the CDR3. The J segment lost 4 bases and the V segment lost 4 bases, leaving 10 bases of the junction unmatched. The CDR3 spells CSAKTGDRGLGTEAFF. CDR3 DNA: TGCAGTGCTAAAACGGGGGACAGGGGGCTCGGCACTGAAGCTTTCTTT.

This clonotype was seen more than once but under ten times. The chain employs TRBV7-3 and TRBJ2-6; no clear D gene. The CDR3 extends over 13 amino acids. The ends were cut back, 3 bases at V and 3 bases at J, with 3 bases in the middle. Per germline, CDR1 SGHTA and CDR2 FQGTGA. CDR3 region: CASSFSGANVLTF. The CDR3 DNA follows: TGTGCCAGCAGCTTCAGTGGGGCCAACGTCCTGACTTTC.

This clonotype qualifies as medium-sized (0.01 to 0.1%). The chain links TRBV27 to TRBJ2-5; D gene unclear. Trimming shortened V by 3 bases and J by 5 bases, and 10 bases separated the two germline ends. The CDR3 is 13 amino acids. Looked up from germline, CDR1 is MNHEY and CDR2 is SMNVEV (reference sequence). The CDR3 is CASSFIPSETQYF. CDR3 nucleotides: TGTGCCAGCAGTTTCATTCCCTCGGAGACCCAGTACTTC.